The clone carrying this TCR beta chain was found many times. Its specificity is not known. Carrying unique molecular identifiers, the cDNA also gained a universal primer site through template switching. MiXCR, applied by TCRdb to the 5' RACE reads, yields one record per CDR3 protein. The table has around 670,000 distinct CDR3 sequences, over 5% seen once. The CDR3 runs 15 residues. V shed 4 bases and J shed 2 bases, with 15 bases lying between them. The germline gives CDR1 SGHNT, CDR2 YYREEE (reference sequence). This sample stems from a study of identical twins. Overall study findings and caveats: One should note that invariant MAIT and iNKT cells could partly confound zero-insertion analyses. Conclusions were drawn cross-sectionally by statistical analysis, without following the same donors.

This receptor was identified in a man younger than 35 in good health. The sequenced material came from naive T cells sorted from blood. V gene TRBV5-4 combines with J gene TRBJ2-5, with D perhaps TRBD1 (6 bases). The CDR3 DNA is TGTGCCAGCAGCCATTACAGGGAAAGGCAAGAGACCCAGTACTTC. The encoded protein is CASSHYRERQETQYF.